Listed below are T cell receptor beta chains from one sample, sequenced in a study of CD8 T cells in Susac syndrome. TCRdb called the immunoSEQ multiplex PCR reads again in MiXCR, with one record for every CDR3 protein. The sample holds approximately 280,000 distinct CDR3 sequences, 70% to 90% seen once. Sequenced: CD8+ T cells from PBMCs. The receptors here all came from a human donor with multiple sclerosis. Both conserved end residues are part of each CDR3. A D gene is named only where the DNA matches it firmly. For some rows the clone size is stated as once, few or many, or as a class when expanded; others skip it.

CDR3 DNA: TGTGCCAGCATCACAGCTCGCCACAATGAGCAGTTCTTC; CDR3 protein: CASITARHNEQFF; clone size: NA; V gene: TRBV6-4; D gene: NA; J gene: TRBJ2-1
CDR3 DNA: TGTGCCAGCAGCTACGCAACCGGGACTAGCGGGAAGTACAATGAGCAGTTCTTC; CDR3 protein: CASSYATGTSGKYNEQFF; clone size: few; V gene: TRBV5-4; D gene: TRBD2; J gene: TRBJ2-1
CDR3 DNA: TGTGCCAGCAGCTCGCGGGAGGACGGCGGGGAGCTGTTTTTT; CDR3 protein: CASSSREDGGELFF; clone size: once; V gene: TRBV7-9; D gene: TRBD2; J gene: TRBJ2-2
CDR3 DNA: TGTGCCAGCAGCTCCGACAGGGGATGGGAGACCCAGTACTTC; CDR3 protein: CASSSDRGWETQYF; clone size: NA; V gene: TRBV7-9; D gene: TRBD1; J gene: TRBJ2-5
CDR3 DNA: TGTGCCAGCAGCCACGGGGGGGCCAACGAGCAGTACTTC; CDR3 protein: CASSHGGANEQYF; clone size: once; V gene: TRBV3-1; D gene: TRBD2; J gene: TRBJ2-7
CDR3 DNA: TGTGCCACCAGCAGAGGCAGGGCCAGTGCAGTGAACACTGAAGCTTTCTTT; CDR3 protein: CATSRGRASAVNTEAFF; clone size: NA; V gene: TRBV15; D gene: NA; J gene: TRBJ1-1
CDR3 DNA: TGTGCCAGCAGTACCGGGACAGGGGGTTATGAGCAGTTCTTC; CDR3 protein: CASSTGTGGYEQFF; clone size: NA; V gene: TRBV28; D gene: TRBD1; J gene: TRBJ2-1
CDR3 DNA: TGTGCCAGCAGTGTTTTTCCGGGAGTAGGCACAGATACGCAGTATTTT; CDR3 protein: CASSVFPGVGTDTQYF; clone size: NA; V gene: TRBV2; D gene: NA; J gene: TRBJ2-3
CDR3 DNA: TGCGCCAGCAGCCCAATCGACAGGGGGGTTTGGGAGACCCAGTACTTC; CDR3 protein: CASSPIDRGVWETQYF; clone size: NA; V gene: TRBV4-1; D gene: TRBD1; J gene: TRBJ2-5
CDR3 DNA: TGTGCCAGCAGCCTAGCGGGAAGGAAGACCCAGTACTTC; CDR3 protein: CASSLAGRKTQYF; clone size: few; V gene: TRBV7-2; D gene: TRBD2; J gene: TRBJ2-5